This T cell receptor beta chain appears in the sequencing data of a study of blood T cell repertoires in COVID-19. Using immunoSEQ multiplex PCR, the repertoire was profiled, and TCRdb retains in-frame clones only, with some absent. The sample has approximately 50,000 clones; about nine tenths are singletons. The CDR3 is 15 amino acids. Germline V gives CDR1 LGHDT, CDR2 YNNKEL (reference sequence). Trimming took 4 bases from V and 1 from J; bases not matched to a gene: 4. By sample share, this clone is medium-sized. Input material: peripheral blood. The gene calls are TRBV3-1 (or the pseudogene TRBV3-2) and TRBJ1-1; 9 nucleotides match TRBD1. The sequence was obtained from a man between 50 and 59 years old with active COVID-19. CDR3 nucleotides: TGTGCCAGCAGCCGTATGGGACAGGGGAACACTGAAGCTTTCTTT. It translates to CASSRMGQGNTEAFF.